The 4 T cell receptor beta chains presented below share a single source sample, sequenced in a study of blood T cell repertoires in COVID-19. TCRdb's table, derived via immunoSEQ multiplex PCR, lists solely in-frame clones and lacks some. The table shows about 100,000 clones, with 65% to 90% occurring only once. The sequenced sample consisted of peripheral blood. These receptors all stem from a man of 80 years or more with acute or convalescent COVID-19.

The rearrangement uses TRBV5-4 and TRBJ2-7; D perhaps matches TRBD2 (5 bases). CDR1 is SGHNT and CDR2 is YYREEE in the germline V gene (reference sequence). Trimming cost V 0 bases and J 0 bases, with 10 bases left between them. The CDR3 totals 15 residues. The CDR3 DNA reads as TGTGCCAGCAGCTTGGAAGGAGGCCCCTCCTACGAGCAGTACTTC. Amino acid sequence: CASSLEGGPSYEQYF.

The rearrangement joins TRBV5-1 to TRBJ2-7; 8 bases align to TRBD1. Germline trimming cut 1 base from V and 4 bases from J; bases unmatched to any gene: 1. The CDR3 has 13 residues. Germline loops: CDR1 SGHRS, CDR2 YFSETQ. In DNA, the CDR3 is TGCGCCAGCAGCTTGACAGGGGGGTACGAGCAGTACTTC. The encoded protein is CASSLTGGYEQYF.

The rearrangement links TRBV6-1 to TRBJ1-6; a possible D gene is TRBD1 (6 bases). CDR1 and CDR2 from the germline V gene are MNHNS and SASEGT. The CDR3 runs to 16 residues. Trimming stripped 2 bases from V and 5 bases from J, with 13 bases between. In DNA, the CDR3 is TGTGCCAGCAGTGAAAGGGGGGGATATGATAATTCACCCCTCCACTTT. Its translation is CASSERGGYDNSPLHF.

The chain joins TRBV24-1 to TRBJ2-1, with 7 bases lining up with TRBD1. Germline V gene lookup returns CDR1 KGHDR and CDR2 SFDVKD. V dropped 4 bases and J dropped 5; count of bases not matched to a gene: 10. CDR3 length equals 16 residues. CDR3: CATSDPTGAPNNEQFF. CDR3 DNA sequence: TGTGCCACCAGTGACCCTACAGGGGCCCCTAACAATGAGCAGTTCTTC.